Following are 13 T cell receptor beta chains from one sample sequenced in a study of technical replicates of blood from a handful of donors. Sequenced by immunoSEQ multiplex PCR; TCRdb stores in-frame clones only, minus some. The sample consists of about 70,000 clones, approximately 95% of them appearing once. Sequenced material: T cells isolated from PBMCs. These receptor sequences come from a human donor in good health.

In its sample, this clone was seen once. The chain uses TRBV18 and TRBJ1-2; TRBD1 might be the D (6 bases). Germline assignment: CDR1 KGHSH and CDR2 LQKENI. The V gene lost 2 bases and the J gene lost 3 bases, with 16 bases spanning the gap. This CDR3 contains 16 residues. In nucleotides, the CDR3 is TGTGCCAGCTCACCAACCCGGACAGCCTTCGACTATGGCTACACCTTC. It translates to CASSPTRTAFDYGYTF.

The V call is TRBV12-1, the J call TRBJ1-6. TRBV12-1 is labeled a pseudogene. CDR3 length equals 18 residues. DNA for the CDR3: TGTGCCAGCAGCCCGGGGGGCCCCAGGAGCTCCTATAATTCACCCCTCCACTTT. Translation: CASSPGGPRSSYNSPLHF.

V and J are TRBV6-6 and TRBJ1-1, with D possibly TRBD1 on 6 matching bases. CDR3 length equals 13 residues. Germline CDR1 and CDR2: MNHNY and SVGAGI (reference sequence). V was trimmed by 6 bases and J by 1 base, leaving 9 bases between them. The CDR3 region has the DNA TGTGCCAGCAGAAAACAGGGGAACACTGAAGCTTTCTTT. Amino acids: CASRKQGNTEAFF.

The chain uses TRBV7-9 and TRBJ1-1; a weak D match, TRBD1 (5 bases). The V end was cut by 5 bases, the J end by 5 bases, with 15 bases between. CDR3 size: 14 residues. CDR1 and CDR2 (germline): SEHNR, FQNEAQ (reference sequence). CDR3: CASSRGGGETEAFF. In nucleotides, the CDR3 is TGTGCCAGCAGCCGCGGCGGGGGAGAGACTGAAGCTTTCTTT.

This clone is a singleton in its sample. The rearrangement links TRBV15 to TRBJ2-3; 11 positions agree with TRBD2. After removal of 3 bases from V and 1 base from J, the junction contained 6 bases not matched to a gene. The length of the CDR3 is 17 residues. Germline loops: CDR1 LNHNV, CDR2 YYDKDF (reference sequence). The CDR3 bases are TGTGCCACCAGCAGCGGGACTAGCGGACGCCGCACAGATACGCAGTATTTT. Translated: CATSSGTSGRRTDTQYF.

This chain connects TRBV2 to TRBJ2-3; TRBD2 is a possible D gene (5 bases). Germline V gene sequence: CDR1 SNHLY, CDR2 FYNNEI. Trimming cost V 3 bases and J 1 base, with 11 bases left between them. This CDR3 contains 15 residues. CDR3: CASSDPGIGTDTQYF. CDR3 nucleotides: TGTGCCAGCAGTGATCCGGGGATTGGCACAGATACGCAGTATTTT.

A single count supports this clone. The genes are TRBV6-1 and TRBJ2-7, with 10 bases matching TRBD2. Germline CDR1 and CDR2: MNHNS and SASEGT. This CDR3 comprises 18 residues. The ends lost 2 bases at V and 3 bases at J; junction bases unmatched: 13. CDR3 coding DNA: TGTGCCAGCAGTGAATCCACTAGCGGGATTATAAACCTCTACGAGCAGTACTTC. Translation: CASSESTSGIINLYEQYF.

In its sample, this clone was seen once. The CDR3 region is CASSLAGRDYGYTF. Here the CDR3 DNA reads TGTGCCAGCAGCTTGGCTGGCAGGGACTATGGCTACACCTTC. The V gene is TRBV5-6, the J gene TRBJ1-2; possible D gene TRBD1, 5 bases. Trimming removed 0 bases from V and 3 bases from J, with 9 bases in between. Germline V gene lookup returns CDR1 SGHDT and CDR2 YYEEEE. This CDR3 contains 14 residues.

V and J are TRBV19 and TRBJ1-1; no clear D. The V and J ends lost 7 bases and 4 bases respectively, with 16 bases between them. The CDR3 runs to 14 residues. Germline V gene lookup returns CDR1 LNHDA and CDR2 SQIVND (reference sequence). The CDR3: CASTRGASVTEAFF. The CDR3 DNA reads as TGTGCCAGTACCCGGGGAGCATCGGTCACTGAAGCTTTCTTT.

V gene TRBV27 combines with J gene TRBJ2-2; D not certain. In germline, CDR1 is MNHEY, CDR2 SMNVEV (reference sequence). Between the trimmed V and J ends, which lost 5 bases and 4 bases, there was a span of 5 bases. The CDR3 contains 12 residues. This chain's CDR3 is CASSDFTGELFF. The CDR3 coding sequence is TGTGCCAGCAGTGACTTCACCGGGGAGCTGTTTTTT.

The CDR3 loop is CASSLVAGGSEGTQYF. In DNA, the CDR3 is TGTGCCAGCAGTTTAGTTGCGGGGGGGAGTGAAGGGACCCAGTACTTC. The chain combines TRBV28 with TRBJ2-5; 9 bases are shared with TRBD2. CDR1 is MDHEN, CDR2 SYDVKM, per germline. Losses at the gene ends were 2 bases for V and 7 bases for J; bases not matched to a gene: 11. This CDR3 is built from 16 residues.

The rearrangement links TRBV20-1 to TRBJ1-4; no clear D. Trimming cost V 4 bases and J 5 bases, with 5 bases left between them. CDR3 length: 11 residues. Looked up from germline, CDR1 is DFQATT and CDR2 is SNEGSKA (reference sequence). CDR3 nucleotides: TGCAGTGCTATGGAGAATGAAAAACTGTTTTTT. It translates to CSAMENEKLFF.

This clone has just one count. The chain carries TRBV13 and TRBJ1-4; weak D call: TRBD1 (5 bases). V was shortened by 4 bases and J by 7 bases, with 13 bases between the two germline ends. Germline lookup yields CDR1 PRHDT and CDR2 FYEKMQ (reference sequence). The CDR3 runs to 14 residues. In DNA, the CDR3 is TGTGCCAGCAGCTCAGGGACTGGAAGTGAAAAACTGTTTTTT. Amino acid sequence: CASSSGTGSEKLFF. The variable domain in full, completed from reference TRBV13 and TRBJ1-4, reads AAGVIQSPRHLIKEKRETATLKCYPIPRHDTVYWYQQGPGQDPQFLISFYEKMQSDKGSIPDRFSAQQFSDYHSELNMSSLELGDSALYFCASSSGTGSEKLFFGSGTQLSVL.